Listed below are T cell receptor beta chains from one sample, sequenced in a study of spatial heterogeneity in lung cancer. TCRdb re-called the 5' RACE reads with MiXCR, one entry per CDR3 protein. The profile shows 35,000 or so distinct CDR3 sequences, around 5.2% of them singletons. The starting material was PBMCs, obtained at surgery. The receptor set was obtained from a female donor with early-stage non-small cell lung cancer. Both conserved end residues are part of each CDR3. The D gene is left open where the match is weak. Size values are once, few and many counts, or a class for expanded clones, and some rows have none.

>few|TRBJ1-1|TRBV7-9|TRBD1
CASSSGQGTTEAFF
TGTGCCAGCAGCTCCGGACAGGGGACCACTGAAGCTTTCTTT
>.|TRBJ1-2|TRBV30|.
CAWSGEHYGYTF
TGTGCCTGGAGTGGAGAACACTATGGCTACACCTTC
>few|TRBJ1-6|TRBV6-5|.
CASSYSFHVRNSPLHF
TGTGCCAGCAGTTACTCCTTTCACGTCAGGAATTCACCCCTCCACTTT
>few|TRBJ2-3|TRBV6-5|TRBD2
CASTTVHLAGGGTDTQYF
TGTGCCAGCACGACGGTGCATCTGGCGGGGGGGGGCACAGATACGCAGTATTTT
>.|TRBJ2-1|TRBV5-1|.
CASSLAPGSGNEQFF
TGCGCCAGCAGCTTGGCCCCGGGGTCGGGCAATGAGCAGTTCTTC
>few|TRBJ2-7|TRBV29-1|.
CSVGDTPYEQYF
TGCAGCGTTGGCGACACACCCTACGAGCAGTACTTC
>few|TRBJ2-3|TRBV18|.
CASSRLAVPDTQYF
TGTGCCAGCTCAAGGTTAGCCGTCCCAGATACGCAGTATTTT
>many|TRBJ2-1|TRBV11-3|TRBD1
CASSLGLQGIDEQFF
TGTGCCAGCAGCTTAGGCTTACAGGGGATCGATGAGCAGTTCTTC
>many|TRBJ1-1|TRBV5-1|.
CASSLAGIEAFF
TGCGCCAGCAGCTTGGCGGGAATTGAAGCTTTCTTT
>many|TRBJ2-1|TRBV7-9|.
CASSPWGEGEQFF
TGTGCCAGCAGCCCCTGGGGGGAAGGCGAGCAGTTCTTC
>many|TRBJ2-5|TRBV6-5|TRBD1
CASSHLTGSGETQYF
TGTGCCAGCAGTCACCTGACAGGGTCAGGGGAGACCCAGTACTTC
>many|TRBJ2-1|TRBV7-9|.
CASSFAWVTTSHTNEQFF
TGTGCCAGCAGCTTCGCGTGGGTTACAACGTCCCATACAAATGAGCAGTTCTTC
>.|TRBJ2-5|TRBV10-3|.
CAISEGSRGTQYF
TGTGCCATCAGTGAGGGATCACGAGGGACCCAGTACTTC
>few|TRBJ2-7|TRBV3-1|.
CASSQLINSYEQYF
TGTGCCAGCAGCCAATTAATAAACAGCTACGAGCAGTACTTC
>.|TRBJ2-7|TRBV19|.
CATSFVGASGEQYF
TGTGCCACCTCCTTCGTCGGGGCTAGTGGCGAGCAGTACTTC
>many|TRBJ1-2|TRBV11-2|.
CASSPIRDKTGYTF
TGTGCCAGCAGCCCCATCAGGGACAAAACGGGCTACACCTTC
>many|TRBJ2-5|TRBV21-1|.
CASSKSDYQETQYF
TGTGCCAGCAGCAAATCGGACTACCAAGAGACCCAGTACTTC
>many|TRBJ1-1|TRBV27|.
CARGRQDTEAFF
TGTGCCAGGGGGAGACAAGACACTGAAGCTTTCTTT
>.|TRBJ2-3|TRBV20-1|TRBD2
CSAGDYRSTDTQYF
TGCAGTGCTGGGGACTACCGTAGCACAGATACGCAGTATTTT
>few|TRBJ1-6|TRBV7-9|TRBD1
CASRDRVPLDSPLHF
TGTGCCAGCAGGGACAGGGTACCTCTGGATTCACCCCTCCACTTT
>.|TRBJ2-7|TRBV25-1|.
CASSEWALWEQYF
TGTGCCAGCAGTGAATGGGCATTATGGGAGCAGTACTTC
>few|TRBJ2-5|TRBV20-1|TRBD1
CSAGGTGGTETQYF
TGCAGTGCTGGAGGGACAGGGGGCACAGAGACCCAGTACTTC
>many|TRBJ2-5|TRBV6-5|.
CASSSPQETQYF
TGTGCCAGCAGTTCCCCCCAAGAGACCCAGTACTTC
>many|TRBJ2-7|TRBV6-2/TRBV6-3|TRBD1
CASSYPRTGGSYEQYF
TGTGCCAGCAGTTACCCGCGGACAGGGGGCTCCTACGAGCAGTACTTC
>.|TRBJ2-1|TRBV10-2|TRBD2
CASRETGGFGEQFF
TGCGCCAGCAGAGAGACGGGAGGGTTCGGTGAGCAGTTCTTC
>few|TRBJ1-1|TRBV20-1|TRBD1
CSARDQGGGSEAFF
TGCAGTGCTAGAGATCAAGGGGGCGGTTCTGAAGCTTTCTTT
>many|TRBJ1-1|TRBV10-3|TRBD1
CAIGLQGSTEAFF
TGTGCCATCGGACTACAGGGGAGCACTGAAGCTTTCTTT